This TCR beta chain was sequenced in a study of post-analysis software for immune sequencing data. Overall study context: Courses of disease covered relapsing-remitting, secondary progressive and progressive-relapsing multiple sclerosis. Regarding the study as a whole: Compared with controls, patients had more of about 5 TRBV segments, including TRBV5-6, TRBV5-1 and TRBV20-1.

This clonotype has a handful of counts. Its target is not known. There are 13 residues in the CDR3. Germline V gene lookup returns CDR1 MRHNA and CDR2 SNTAGT. Trimming shortened V by 2 bases and J by 2 bases, and 6 bases separated the two germline ends. Prepared TCR beta cDNA libraries contained unique molecular identifiers. TCRdb reanalysed the PCR reads using MiXCR and keeps one entry per CDR3 protein. The sample lists roughly 540,000 distinct CDR3 sequences, roughly 34% seen once, with 4.5% to 7.5% in the top ten. The specimen was blood. The rearrangement joins TRBV6-4 to TRBJ2-5; D is possibly TRBD1 (6 bases). The sequence was collected from a girl aged 2 to 17 with multiple sclerosis. The CDR3 DNA follows: TGTGCCAGCAGTGACGGGACACAAGAGACCCAGTACTTC. Amino acid sequence: CASSDGTQETQYF.